This T cell receptor beta chain originates from a study of identical twins. Study results and caveats: Abundant beta clonotypes from cord blood bore fewer insertions; memory repertoires lacked this pattern. Partial confounding of zero-insertion analyses by invariant MAIT and iNKT cells was possible. Models predicted less out-of-frame TCR alpha sharing in monozygotic twins than was found.

TCRdb reprocessed the 5' RACE reads via MiXCR and lists one record per CDR3 protein. The sample lists 200,000 to 250,000 distinct CDR3 sequences, under 12% occurring once. The CDR3 contains 15 residues. Germline loops: CDR1 ENHRY, CDR2 SYGVKD. V gave up 0 bases and J gave up 6 bases; unmatched junction bases: 6. This clonotype has at least ten counts. Its specificity is unknown. The sample taken for sequencing was memory T cells sorted from blood. The TCR originated in a man aged 50 to 60 in good health. V gene TRBV10-3 combines with J gene TRBJ2-7; 9 nucleotides match TRBD2. CDR3 DNA: TGTGCCATCAGTGAGTCTCCAGCGGGAGGTGGCGAGCAGTACTTC. Amino acid sequence: CAISESPAGGGEQYF.